A single sample gave rise to the 24 T cell receptor beta chains below, sequenced in a study of blood T cell repertoires in COVID-19. The protocol was immunoSEQ multiplex PCR, while the TCRdb copy is restricted to in-frame clones and leaves out a portion. Of about 220,000 clones listed, approximately 78% are singletons. The sequenced sample was peripheral blood. These receptor sequences come from a woman of 80 years or more with COVID-19, enrolled during active disease.

The chain employs TRBV5-1 and TRBJ1-6; D is perhaps TRBD1 (5 bases). This CDR3 is built from 15 residues. V gave up 2 bases and J gave up 8 bases, with 14 bases separating them. Germline loops: CDR1 SGHRS, CDR2 YFSETQ. The CDR3, as DNA: TGCGCCAGCAGCTTACTGGGTCAGGGTTATTCACCCCTCCACTTT. It is translated as CASSLLGQGYSPLHF.

The gene calls are TRBV29-1 and TRBJ1-1; no firm D call. V was clipped by 4 bases and J by 1 base, with 16 bases between them. The germline gives CDR1 SQVTM, CDR2 ANQGSEA. This CDR3 has 15 residues. The CDR3 coding sequence is TGCAGCGTTGTTTATGGAGGGCTGGGGAACACTGAAGCTTTCTTT. This codes for CSVVYGGLGNTEAFF.

The V gene is TRBV7-2, the J gene TRBJ2-5; 7 bases map to TRBD1. The CDR3 is 15 residues long. Trimming took 2 bases from V and 2 from J; bases not matched to a gene: 5. The germline gives CDR1 SGHTA, CDR2 FQGNSA. The CDR3 DNA follows: TGTGCCAGCAGCTTAAGGGGGCGCCCTCAAGAGACCCAGTACTTC. Protein: CASSLRGRPQETQYF.

The chain links TRBV4-3 to TRBJ2-7; 7 positions match TRBD2. Trimming cost V 0 bases and J 3 bases; bases outside gene matches: 8. CDR3 length: 16 residues. Germline-derived CDR1 and CDR2 are LGHNA and YSLEER. Written as DNA, the CDR3 is TGCGCCAGCAGCCAAGATTTTGGCGGGAGATTCTACGAGCAGTACTTC. Translating it yields CASSQDFGGRFYEQYF.

CDR3 loop: CAWRQGANSPLHF. The DNA for the CDR3 is TGTGCCTGGAGGCAGGGGGCTAATTCACCCCTCCACTTT. The chain joins TRBV30 to TRBJ1-6; 8 bases match TRBD1. The CDR3 is 13 amino acids. CDR1 is GTSNPN, CDR2 SVGIG, per germline (reference sequence). V dropped 3 bases and J dropped 6; count of bases not matched to a gene: 1. The full variable domain, with the rest looked up from reference TRBV30 and TRBJ1-6, is SQTIHQWPATLVQPVGSPLSLECTVEGTSNPNLYWYRQAAGRGLQLLFYSVGIGQISSEVPQNLSASRPQDRQFILSSKKLLLSDSGFYLCAWRQGANSPLHFGNGTRLTVT.

CDR3 in DNA: TGTGCCAGCAGCCGGACAGGGACTAATTCACCCCTCCACTTT. Protein: CASSRTGTNSPLHF. The V gene is TRBV7-2, the J gene TRBJ1-6; 8 nucleotides match TRBD1. Per germline, CDR1 SGHTA and CDR2 FQGNSA. The CDR3 runs to 14 residues. The V and J ends lost 5 bases and 6 bases, in that order; junction bases with no gene match: 3.

This clone was recorded many times. V usage is TRBV24-1 and J usage is TRBJ2-2, with 16 bases matching TRBD2. The CDR3 extends over 18 amino acids. Trimming at V came to 8 bases and at J to 2 bases, leaving 7 bases not matched to a gene. Germline values: CDR1 KGHDR, CDR2 SFDVKD. CDR3 DNA sequence: TGTGCCACCACCGGGACTAGCGGGAGGGGCCATAACACCGGGGAGCTGTTTTTT. The encoded protein is CATTGTSGRGHNTGELFF.

V and J are TRBV28 and TRBJ1-5; D remains ambiguous. V was cut by 7 bases and J by 0 bases, with 13 bases left in between. The germline V gene encodes CDR1 MDHEN and CDR2 SYDVKM. This CDR3 comprises 15 residues. This chain's CDR3 is CASTEERYSNQPQHF. In DNA, the CDR3 is TGTGCCAGCACCGAGGAACGGTATAGCAATCAGCCCCAGCATTTT.

This chain joins TRBV4-2 and TRBJ1-5; 9 bases line up with TRBD1. This CDR3 spans 15 amino acids. V trimming: 4 bases; J trimming: 5 bases; junction bases outside the gene matches: 6. The V gene's germline CDR1 is LGHNA and CDR2 YNFKEQ. CDR3 in amino acids: CASSREQGAYQPQHF. The CDR3, as DNA: TGTGCCAGCAGCCGCGAACAGGGGGCCTATCAGCCCCAGCATTTT.

This sequence joins TRBV7-8 and TRBJ2-3, with 9 bases lining up with TRBD1. After removal of 6 bases from V and 7 bases from J, the junction contained 8 bases not matched to a gene. The CDR3 has 14 residues. The germline gives CDR1 SGHVS, CDR2 FQNEAQ. The CDR3 nucleotides read TGTGCCAGCAGACCGGGACAGGGTGTTTATACGCAGTATTTT. As protein: CASRPGQGVYTQYF.

This clone was seen more than once but under ten times. CDR3 sequence reads: CASSLRTAGAEAFF. Here the CDR3 DNA reads TGTGCCAGCAGCCTCCGGACAGCCGGGGCTGAAGCTTTCTTT. The rearrangement uses TRBV14 and TRBJ1-1, with D tentatively TRBD1 (6 bases). The CDR3 runs 14 residues. The V end lost 4 bases, the J end lost 6 bases, and 15 bases lay between the germline ends. The germline V gene encodes CDR1 SGHDN and CDR2 FVKESK. Looking up the rest from reference TRBV14 and TRBJ1-1 gives the full variable domain: EAGVTQFPSHSVIEKGQTVTLRCDPISGHDNLYWYRRVMGKEIKFLLHFVKESKQDESGMPNNRFLAERTGGTYSTLKVQPAELEDSGVYFCASSLRTAGAEAFFGQGTRLTVV.

J is TRBJ2-7 and V is TRBV6-5; 7 bases are a match to TRBD1. CDR1 is MNHEY and CDR2 is SVGAGI in the germline V gene. V lost 2 bases to trimming and J lost 0 bases; unmatched junction nucleotides: 1. This CDR3 spans 14 amino acids. The CDR3 protein is CASSYRDSSYEQYF. The DNA for the CDR3 is TGTGCCAGCAGTTACCGGGACAGCTCCTACGAGCAGTACTTC.

The chain recombines TRBV10-3 with TRBJ2-3; D is perhaps TRBD1 (8 bases). CDR1 ENHRY and CDR2 SYGVKD come from the germline V gene. There are 13 residues in the CDR3. V gave up 8 bases and J gave up 4 bases, with 13 bases separating them. Here the CDR3 reads CAIGQGGADTQYF. CDR3 coding DNA: TGTGCCATCGGACAGGGAGGGGCAGATACGCAGTATTTT.

This clone occurred many times. V gene TRBV3-1 (or the pseudogene TRBV3-2) combines with J gene TRBJ2-2; maybe TRBD2 (5 bases). V gave up 3 bases and J gave up 2 bases, with 13 bases separating them. Germline V gene data show CDR1 as LGHDT and CDR2 as YNNKEL (reference sequence). The CDR3 extends over 16 amino acids. CDR3 region: CASSQRRTLNTGELFF. CDR3 coding DNA: TGTGCCAGCAGCCAGAGGCGGACTCTTAACACCGGGGAGCTGTTTTTT.

The rearrangement uses TRBV3-1 (or the pseudogene TRBV3-2) and TRBJ1-6; D remains ambiguous. V lost 4 bases, J lost 5 bases, and 15 bases lay in between. Germline V gene lookup returns CDR1 LGHDT and CDR2 YNNKEL (reference sequence). The CDR3 is 16 amino acids. CDR3 protein: CASSPVGGYDNSPLHF. DNA of the CDR3: TGTGCCAGCAGCCCGGTTGGAGGGTATGATAATTCACCCCTCCACTTT.

This chain links TRBV29-1 with TRBJ2-7; TRBD1 might be the D (6 bases). Germline CDR1 and CDR2: SQVTM and ANQGSEA. CDR3 length equals 13 residues. Trimming pared 4 bases from V and 2 bases from J, leaving 12 bases between. The CDR3 protein is CSVGGTPTYEQYF. Written as DNA, the CDR3 is TGCAGCGTTGGGGGGACACCGACCTACGAGCAGTACTTC.

J is TRBJ1-1 and V is TRBV7-3, with TRBD1 matching over 7 bases. CDR1 is SGHTA and CDR2 is FQGTGA in the germline V gene. The CDR3 loop spans 13 amino acids. After removal of 5 bases from V and 7 bases from J, the junction contained 7 bases not matched to a gene. The CDR3 sequence is CASSRRQGNEAFF. CDR3 in DNA: TGTGCCAGCAGCCGGAGACAGGGAAATGAAGCTTTCTTT. Using reference TRBV7-3 and TRBJ1-1 for the parts outside the CDR3, the full variable domain is GAGVSQTPSNKVTEKGKYVELRCDPISGHTALYWYRQSLGQGPEFLIYFQGTGAADDSGLPNDRFFAVRPEGSVSTLKIQRTERGDSAVYLCASSRRQGNEAFFGQGTRLTVV.

The chain is built from TRBV7-9 and TRBJ2-5, with 11 bases matching TRBD1. Germline V gives CDR1 SEHNR, CDR2 FQNEAQ (reference sequence). The CDR3 sequence is 15 residues long. V trimming: 5 bases; J trimming: 5 bases; junction bases outside the gene matches: 7. The CDR3 reads CASSPGTGGFETQYF. CDR3 DNA: TGTGCCAGCAGCCCTGGGACAGGGGGGTTCGAGACCCAGTACTTC.

The V call is TRBV6-4, the J call TRBJ1-6, with 7 bases fitting TRBD1. The CDR3 totals 16 residues. Losses at the gene ends were 6 bases for V and 0 bases for J; bases not matched to a gene: 5. CDR1 and CDR2 (germline): MRHNA, SNTAGT. CDR3 DNA: TGTGCCAGCAGAGGGACAGCGAGCTCCTATAATTCACCCCTCCACTTT. Translating gives CASRGTASSYNSPLHF.

The genes are TRBV27 and TRBJ2-1, with 9 bases fitting TRBD1. Looked up from germline, CDR1 is MNHEY and CDR2 is SMNVEV (reference sequence). CDR3 length: 15 amino acids. The J segment lost 6 bases and the V segment lost 9 bases, leaving 12 bases of the junction unmatched. CDR3 in amino acids: CASNGRDRVSNEQFF. As DNA, the CDR3 is TGTGCCAGTAATGGTCGGGACAGGGTCTCCAATGAGCAGTTCTTC.

The rearrangement joins TRBV4-1 to TRBJ2-7; 9 nucleotides line up with TRBD1. CDR1 and CDR2 from the germline V gene are MGHRA and YSYEKL. The CDR3 spans 14 residues. Trimming took 4 bases from V and 2 from J; bases not matched to a gene: 3. The CDR3 DNA is TGCGCCAGCAGCCGGACAGGGGACGCCTACGAGCAGTACTTC. Its protein is CASSRTGDAYEQYF.

This sequence joins TRBV20-1 and TRBJ2-7, with 13 nucleotides matching TRBD2. Germline-derived CDR1 and CDR2 are DFQATT and SNEGSKA (reference sequence). The CDR3 loop spans 11 amino acids. This CDR3 is CSGLAGAQQYF. The CDR3 nucleotides read TGCAGCGGACTAGCGGGAGCACAGCAGTACTTC.

The chain has TRBV28 and TRBJ1-4; 10 bases line up with TRBD1. CDR1 is MDHEN, CDR2 SYDVKM, per germline. J lost 5 bases, V lost 5 bases, and 2 bases had no gene match. This CDR3 has 14 residues. In nucleotides, the CDR3 is TGTGCCAGCAGTAGGGGACAGGGGAATGAAAAACTGTTTTTT. Its translation is CASSRGQGNEKLFF.

The chain recombines TRBV9 with TRBJ1-1; 7 bases are a match to TRBD1. Trimming at V came to 4 bases and at J to 0 bases, leaving 15 bases not matched to a gene. CDR1 SGDLS and CDR2 YYNGEE come from the germline V gene. This CDR3 has 18 residues. CDR3 in amino acids: CASSPRDSQIMMNTEAFF. The CDR3 DNA reads as TGTGCCAGCAGCCCTCGGGACAGCCAAATAATGATGAACACTGAAGCTTTCTTT.